These 25 T cell receptor beta chains share one sample of origin, sequenced in a study of OX40 agonist ivuxolimab in advanced cancers. Preparation of the library involved the immunoSEQ multiplex PCR assay. TCRdb obtained this table from immuneACCESS and retained in-frame rearrangements with V and J assigned. These tables miss some clones; where compared with another copy, unresolved V genes account for less than half of the shortfall, and the remainder is unexplained. The sample table contains 10,000 to 15,000 clones; only one count was recorded for more than 75% of them. Over 25% of the sample rests with the top ten. Here the sequenced sample was CD4+ or CD8+ T cells sorted from blood, taken in a trial of the OX40 agonist ivuxolimab. These receptors all stem from an adult with an advanced solid tumor such as melanoma, head and neck, liver or kidney cancer.

This rearrangement joins TRBV30 to TRBJ2-7, with D hard to call. The CDR3 is 11 amino acids. CDR1 is GTSNPN, CDR2 SVGIG, per germline (reference sequence). Trimming stripped 2 bases from V and 5 bases from J, with 7 bases between. The CDR3 protein is CAWSRGNEQYF. As DNA, the CDR3 is TGTGCCTGGAGTCGAGGAAACGAGCAGTACTTC.

This chain joins TRBV19 and TRBJ2-7, with 12 bases identical to TRBD1. The junction had 7 bases not matched to a gene; V was cut back by 5 bases and J by 5 bases. The V gene's germline CDR1 is LNHDA and CDR2 SQIVND (reference sequence). The CDR3 extends over 15 amino acids. The CDR3 region is CASSGTGTGGDEQYF. The CDR3 region has the DNA TGTGCCAGTAGTGGGACCGGGACAGGGGGCGACGAGCAGTACTTC.

This clone was detected once. The chain uses TRBV27 and TRBJ1-1; 11 bases align to TRBD1. This CDR3 contains 14 residues. Trimming removed 0 bases from V and 8 bases from J; junction bases left unmatched: 2. Germline V lookup: CDR1 MNHEY, CDR2 SMNVEV (reference sequence). The CDR3 loop reads CASSLSRTGGEAFF. In DNA form, the CDR3 reads TGTGCCAGCAGTTTATCGCGGACAGGGGGCGAAGCTTTCTTT.

V gene TRBV11-3 combines with J gene TRBJ2-7; D possibly matches TRBD1 or TRBD2 (5 bases each). CDR1 and CDR2 from the germline V gene are SGHNT and YENEEA. The CDR3 totals 15 residues. Trimming removed 3 bases at V and 2 bases at J, with 14 bases between. CDR3: CASSFTGTETYEQYF. The CDR3 region has the DNA TGTGCCAGCAGCTTTACGGGGACCGAGACCTACGAGCAGTACTTC.

The CDR3: CASSLRGLADYEQYF. CDR3 nucleotide sequence: TGCGCCAGCAGCTTGAGGGGACTAGCGGACTACGAGCAGTACTTC. This sequence joins TRBV5-1 and TRBJ2-7, with 11 bases aligning to TRBD2. CDR3 length: 15 residues. V lost 1 base to trimming and J lost 3 bases; unmatched junction nucleotides: 3. Germline V CDR1 and CDR2: SGHRS, YFSETQ.

This chain links TRBV6-4 with TRBJ2-1; weak D call: TRBD1 (6 bases). The CDR3 covers 14 residues. Between the trimmed V and J ends, which lost 3 bases and 0 bases, there was a span of 6 bases. CDR1 MRHNA and CDR2 SNTAGT come from the germline V gene. In DNA, the CDR3 is TGTGCCAGCAGTGAGGACAGCTCCTACAATGAGCAGTTCTTC. It yields the protein CASSEDSSYNEQFF.

This chain joins TRBV20-1 and TRBJ2-7, with 7 positions matching TRBD1. Germline V gives CDR1 DFQATT, CDR2 SNEGSKA (reference sequence). CDR3 length: 10 amino acids. V was pared by 7 bases and J by 5 bases, with 2 bases of the junction left unmatched. CDR3 amino acids: CSVQGDEQYF. CDR3 DNA: TGCAGTGTCCAGGGGGACGAGCAGTACTTC.

The chain has TRBV29-1 and TRBJ2-2; D assignment may be TRBD1 or TRBD2 (5 bases each). Germline values: CDR1 SQVTM, CDR2 ANQGSEA. V gave up 6 bases and J gave up 4 bases, with 9 bases separating them. This CDR3 has 12 residues. CDR3 protein: CSVYGTTGELFF. DNA for the CDR3: TGCAGCGTCTATGGGACCACCGGGGAGCTGTTTTTT.

The V gene is TRBV9, the J gene TRBJ2-7; unclear D gene. From germline, CDR1 is SGDLS and CDR2 YYNGEE. The length of the CDR3 is 15 residues. Deletions cut 0 bases from V and 5 bases from J, with 15 bases between. The CDR3 bases are TGTGCCAGCAGCGTAGGCAGCCTTCCGTGGAACGAGCAGTACTTC. Translating it yields CASSVGSLPWNEQYF.

J is TRBJ2-3 and V is TRBV27, with 9 bases that match TRBD1. CDR1 is MNHEY and CDR2 is SMNVEV in the germline V gene (reference sequence). This CDR3 has 15 residues. J was trimmed by 0 bases and V by 3 bases; bases with no gene match: 1. CDR3 loop: CASSFGQGSTDTQYF. The CDR3 coding sequence is TGTGCCAGCAGTTTTGGACAGGGGAGCACAGATACGCAGTATTTT.

The gene calls are TRBV11-2 and TRBJ2-2, with D perhaps TRBD2 (5 bases). The CDR3 extends over 18 amino acids. Trimming took off 4 bases at V and 1 base at J, with 19 bases between the two ends. In germline, CDR1 is SGHAT, CDR2 FQNNGV. The CDR3 DNA sequence: TGTGCCAGCAGCTCAAGCGAGAGGGTTTGGAAGAACACCGGGGAGCTGTTTTTT. Protein sequence: CASSSSERVWKNTGELFF.

This clone was observed a handful of times. The chain is built from TRBV15 and TRBJ2-7; D possibly corresponds to TRBD2 (7 bases). The V and J ends lost 5 bases and 0 bases respectively, with 14 bases between them. Germline CDR1 reads LNHNV; CDR2 reads YYDKDF (reference sequence). This CDR3 is built from 15 residues. DNA of the CDR3: TGTGCCACCAGCGCTTCAGGGGAGGGCTCCTACGAGCAGTACTTC. Protein product: CATSASGEGSYEQYF. Based on the CDR3 plus reference TRBV15 and TRBJ2-7, the full variable domain is DAMVIQNPRYQVTQFGKPVTLSCSQTLNHNVMYWYQQKSSQAPKLLFHYYDKDFNNEADTPDNFQSRRPNTSFCFLDIRSPGLGDTAMYLCATSASGEGSYEQYFGPGTRLTVT.

The chain couples TRBV26 to TRBJ2-5; no DNA check was done on the table's D call, TRBD2. TRBV26 is marked as a pseudogene. The CDR3 spans 13 residues. The CDR3 region has the DNA TGTGCCAGCAGTTTATCGGGGGGGCGGACCCAGTACTTC. It encodes CASSLSGGRTQYF.

This clone was detected only once. The V call is TRBV29-1, the J call TRBJ2-7; D is possibly TRBD1 or TRBD2 (5 bases each). The CDR3 has 16 amino acids. With 4 bases removed from V and 3 bases from J, the gap between germline ends came to 22 bases. Looked up from germline, CDR1 is SQVTM and CDR2 is ANQGSEA. Here the CDR3 DNA reads TGCAGCGTTGGACGGTTCTTTCGGGGCAAGGGCTACGAGCAGTACTTC. This sequence encodes CSVGRFFRGKGYEQYF.

This clone was seen only a few times. The J gene is TRBJ2-2, the V gene TRBV29-1, with D unclear. CDR1 and CDR2 from the germline V gene are SQVTM and ANQGSEA. Trimming took 3 bases from V and 3 from J, leaving 2 bases between them. The length of the CDR3 is 11 residues. This chain's CDR3 is CSVEDTGELFF. CDR3 bases: TGCAGCGTTGAGGACACCGGGGAGCTGTTTTTT.

The rearrangement joins TRBV28 to TRBJ2-1; D ambiguous. Germline V CDR1 and CDR2: MDHEN, SYDVKM. V was shortened by 7 bases and J by 3 bases, with 4 bases between the two germline ends. This CDR3 spans 11 amino acids. The CDR3: CASTYYNEQFF. In nucleotides, the CDR3 is TGTGCCAGCACCTACTACAATGAGCAGTTCTTC.

The rearrangement joins TRBV7-6 to TRBJ2-2; 8 positions agree with TRBD1. The CDR3 contains 14 residues. Losses at the gene ends were 6 bases for V and 4 bases for J; bases not matched to a gene: 4. Germline lookup yields CDR1 SGHVS and CDR2 FNYEAQ. The CDR3 DNA sequence: TGTGCCAGCAGTTTGACAGGGGCCACCGGGGAGCTGTTTTTT. It encodes CASSLTGATGELFF.

This clone was detected only a few times. This chain joins TRBV27 and TRBJ2-1; D is ambiguous. Germline lookup yields CDR1 MNHEY and CDR2 SMNVEV (reference sequence). The CDR3 is 16 amino acids. The ends were cut back, 3 bases at V and 4 bases at J, with 16 bases in the middle. The CDR3 loop is CASSFSPAGYYNEQFF. DNA of the CDR3: TGTGCCAGCAGTTTTTCCCCCGCCGGGTATTACAATGAGCAGTTCTTC.

The rearrangement links TRBV25-1 to TRBJ2-2; weak D call: TRBD2 (6 bases). Per germline, CDR1 MGHDK and CDR2 SYGVNS. CDR3 length equals 14 residues. V lost 4 bases and J lost 5, with 11 bases in between. CDR3 in amino acids: CASSASAGTGELFF. The CDR3 nucleotides are TGTGCCAGCAGTGCAAGCGCGGGGACCGGGGAGCTGTTTTTT.

The DNA of the CDR3 is TGCGCCAGCAGCCAAGAAGGGACCGGGAACACTGAAGCTTTCTTT. This sequence encodes CASSQEGTGNTEAFF. This sequence joins TRBV4-1 and TRBJ1-1; tentative D call: TRBD1 (5 bases). V dropped 0 bases and J dropped 1 base, with 9 bases sitting between them. CDR1 and CDR2 from the germline V gene are MGHRA and YSYEKL. The CDR3 loop spans 15 amino acids.

Relative to its sample, this clone is medium-sized. This chain connects TRBV5-5 to TRBJ1-1; 10 bases agree with TRBD1. The V and J ends lost 2 bases and 0 bases, in that order; junction bases with no gene match: 7. Looked up from germline, CDR1 is SGHKS and CDR2 is YYEKEE (reference sequence). There are 17 residues in the CDR3. CDR3 protein: CASSFGTGESLNTEAFF. DNA of the CDR3: TGTGCCAGCAGCTTCGGGACAGGGGAATCCCTGAACACTGAAGCTTTCTTT.

CDR3 in DNA: TGTGCCAGCAGCGGGAGCTCTGGAAACACCATATATTTT. Translation gives CASSGSSGNTIYF. The chain recombines TRBV9 with TRBJ1-3, with D uncertain. The germline V and J ends were trimmed by 3 bases and 0 bases, with 4 bases remaining between them. Germline lookup yields CDR1 SGDLS and CDR2 YYNGEE. The CDR3 spans 13 residues.

The J gene is TRBJ1-5, the V gene TRBV2; D perhaps matches TRBD1 (6 bases). Germline V gene data show CDR1 as SNHLY and CDR2 as FYNNEI. The CDR3 length is 15 residues. Trimming cost V 5 bases and J 8 bases, with 19 bases left between them. Written as DNA, the CDR3 is TGTGCCAGCAGTTTTAAGGACAGTCCCTCGGAGCCCCAGCATTTT. It yields the protein CASSFKDSPSEPQHF.

The rearrangement uses TRBV11-2 and TRBJ2-7; 9 bases align to TRBD2. This CDR3 has 16 residues. In germline, CDR1 is SGHAT, CDR2 FQNNGV. V shed 1 base, J shed 4 bases, and the junction held 8 bases outside the gene matches. The CDR3, as DNA: TGTGCCAGCAGCTTAGTATTAGCGGGGGACCTATACGAGCAGTACTTC. It is translated as CASSLVLAGDLYEQYF.

The chain employs TRBV7-2 and TRBJ1-1, with 9 bases lining up with TRBD1. The CDR3 has 14 residues. Germline CDR1 SGHTA, CDR2 FQGNSA. Trimming removed 5 bases from V and 6 bases from J; junction bases left unmatched: 7. The CDR3 sequence: CASSHRDREAEAFF. The CDR3 DNA is TGTGCCAGCAGCCACCGGGACAGGGAAGCTGAAGCTTTCTTT. Full variable domain (rest looked up from reference TRBV7-2 and TRBJ1-1): GAGVSQSPSNKVTEKGKDVELRCDPISGHTALYWYRQSLGQGLEFLIYFQGNSAPDKSGLPSDRFSAERTGGSVSTLTIQRTQQEDSAVYLCASSHRDREAEAFFGQGTRLTVV.